This T cell receptor beta chain was captured in a study of T cell clonality in common variable immunodeficiency. Profiling relied on immunoSEQ multiplex PCR, and the TCRdb table lists in-frame clones only, not all of them. Listed for the sample are 75,000 to 85,000 clones, none seen a single time. This clone came up many times. The read falls 3 residues short of the CDR3 end, and the missing part is taken from the germline J gene. Germline V lookup: CDR1 LNHDA, CDR2 SQIVND (reference sequence). The CDR3 totals 15 residues. Trimming removed 3 bases from V and 5 bases from J; junction bases left unmatched: 8.

The receptor was derived from a person between 18 and 75 years old in good health. Sequenced input: peripheral blood mononuclear cells. The rearrangement links TRBV19 to TRBJ1-1; 8 bases align to TRBD1. CDR3 in amino acids: CASSMVAGGVTEAFF. CDR3 DNA (partial): TGTGCCAGTAGTATGGTCGCAGGGGGCGTTACTGAA.